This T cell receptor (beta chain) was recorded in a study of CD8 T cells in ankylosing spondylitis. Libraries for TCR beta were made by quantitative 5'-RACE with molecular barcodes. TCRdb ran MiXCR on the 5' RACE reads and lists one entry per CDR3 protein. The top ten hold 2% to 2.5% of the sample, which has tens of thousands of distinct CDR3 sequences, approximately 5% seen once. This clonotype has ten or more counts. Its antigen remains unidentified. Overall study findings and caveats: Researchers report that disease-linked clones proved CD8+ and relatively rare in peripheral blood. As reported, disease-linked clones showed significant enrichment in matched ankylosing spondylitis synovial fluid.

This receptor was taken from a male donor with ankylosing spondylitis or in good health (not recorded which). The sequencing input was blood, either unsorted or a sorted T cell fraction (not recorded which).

The CDR3 DNA sequence: TGCGCCAGCAGACAACAGGGGAACACTGAAGCTTTCTTT. Translation: CASRQQGNTEAFF. The chain joins TRBV5-1 to TRBJ1-1, with D possibly being TRBD1 (6 bases). The CDR3 loop spans 13 amino acids. CDR1 is SGHRS, CDR2 YFSETQ, per germline. V lost 5 bases and J lost 1, with 9 bases in between.